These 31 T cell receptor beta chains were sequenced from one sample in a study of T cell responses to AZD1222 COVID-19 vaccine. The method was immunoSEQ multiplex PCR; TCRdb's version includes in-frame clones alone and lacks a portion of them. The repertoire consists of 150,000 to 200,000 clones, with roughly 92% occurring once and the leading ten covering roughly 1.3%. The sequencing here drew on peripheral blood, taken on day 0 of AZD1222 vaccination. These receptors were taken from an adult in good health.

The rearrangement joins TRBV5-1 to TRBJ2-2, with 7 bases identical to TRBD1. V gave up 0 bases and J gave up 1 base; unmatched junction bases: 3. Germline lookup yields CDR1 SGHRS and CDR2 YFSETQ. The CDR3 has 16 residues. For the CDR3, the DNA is TGCGCCAGCAGCTTGGTGGGACAGATGAACACCGGGGAGCTGTTTTTT. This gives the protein CASSLVGQMNTGELFF.

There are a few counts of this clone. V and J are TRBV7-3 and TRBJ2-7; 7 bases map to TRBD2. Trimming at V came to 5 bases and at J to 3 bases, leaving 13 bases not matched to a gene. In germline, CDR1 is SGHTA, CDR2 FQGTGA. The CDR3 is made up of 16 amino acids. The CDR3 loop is CASSRGGGRSNYEQYF. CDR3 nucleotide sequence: TGTGCCAGCAGCCGCGGGGGTGGCAGGTCGAACTACGAGCAGTACTTC.

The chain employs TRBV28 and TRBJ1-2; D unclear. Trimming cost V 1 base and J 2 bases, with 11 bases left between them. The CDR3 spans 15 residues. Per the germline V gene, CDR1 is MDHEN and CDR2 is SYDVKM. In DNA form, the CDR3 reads TGTGCCAGCAGTTTATTTCTGCCCGGGAACTATGGCTACACCTTC. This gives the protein CASSLFLPGNYGYTF.

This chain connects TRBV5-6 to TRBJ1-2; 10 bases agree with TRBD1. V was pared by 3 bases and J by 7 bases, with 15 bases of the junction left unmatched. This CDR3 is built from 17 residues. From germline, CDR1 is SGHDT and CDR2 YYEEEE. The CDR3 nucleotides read TGTGCCAGCAGCTCGGGACAGGGGATTCTCTCGTTCCGTGGCTACACCTTC. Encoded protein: CASSSGQGILSFRGYTF.

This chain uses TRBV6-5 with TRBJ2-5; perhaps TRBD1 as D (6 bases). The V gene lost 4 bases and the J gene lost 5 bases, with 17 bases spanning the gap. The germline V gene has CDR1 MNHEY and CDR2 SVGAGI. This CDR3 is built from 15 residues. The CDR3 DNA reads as TGTGCCAGCAGTTCAATTGATGGGGGCCGGGAGACCCAGTACTTC. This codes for CASSSIDGGRETQYF.

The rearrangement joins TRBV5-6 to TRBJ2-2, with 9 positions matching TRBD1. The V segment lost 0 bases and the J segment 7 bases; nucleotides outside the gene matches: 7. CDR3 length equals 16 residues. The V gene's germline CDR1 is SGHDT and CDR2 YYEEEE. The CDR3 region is CASSLDGTGSHGELFF. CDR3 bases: TGTGCCAGCAGCTTGGATGGGACAGGGTCGCACGGGGAGCTGTTTTTT.

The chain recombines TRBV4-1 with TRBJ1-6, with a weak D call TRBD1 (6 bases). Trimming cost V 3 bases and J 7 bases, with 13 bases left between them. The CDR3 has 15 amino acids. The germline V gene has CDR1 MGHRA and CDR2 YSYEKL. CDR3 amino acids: CASSQTNRENSPLHF. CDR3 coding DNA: TGCGCCAGCAGCCAGACCAACAGGGAAAATTCACCCCTCCACTTT.

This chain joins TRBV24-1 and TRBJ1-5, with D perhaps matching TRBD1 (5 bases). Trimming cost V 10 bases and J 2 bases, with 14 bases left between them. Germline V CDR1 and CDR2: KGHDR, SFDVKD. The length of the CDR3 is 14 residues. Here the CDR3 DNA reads TGTGCCACGCAAAATGGGGGGGGCAATCAGCCCCAGCATTTT. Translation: CATQNGGGNQPQHF.

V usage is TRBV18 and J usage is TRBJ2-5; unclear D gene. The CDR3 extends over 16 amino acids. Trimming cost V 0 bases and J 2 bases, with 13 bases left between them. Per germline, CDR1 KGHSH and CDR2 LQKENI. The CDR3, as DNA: TGTGCCAGCTCACCACCGGGAAGCACCGGGCAAGAGACCCAGTACTTC. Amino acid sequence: CASSPPGSTGQETQYF.

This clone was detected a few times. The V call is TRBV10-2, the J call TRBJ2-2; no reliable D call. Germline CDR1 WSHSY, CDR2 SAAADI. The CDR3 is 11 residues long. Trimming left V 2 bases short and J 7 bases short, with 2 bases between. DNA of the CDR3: TGCGCCAGCAGTGAGGTCGGGGAGCTGTTTTTT. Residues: CASSEVGELFF.

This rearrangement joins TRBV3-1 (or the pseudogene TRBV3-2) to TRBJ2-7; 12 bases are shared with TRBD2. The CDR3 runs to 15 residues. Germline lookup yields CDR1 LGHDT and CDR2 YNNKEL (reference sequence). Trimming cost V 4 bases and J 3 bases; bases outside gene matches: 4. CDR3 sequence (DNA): TGTGCCAGCAGCCCCCGGACTAGCGGGGACTACGAGCAGTACTTC. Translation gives CASSPRTSGDYEQYF.

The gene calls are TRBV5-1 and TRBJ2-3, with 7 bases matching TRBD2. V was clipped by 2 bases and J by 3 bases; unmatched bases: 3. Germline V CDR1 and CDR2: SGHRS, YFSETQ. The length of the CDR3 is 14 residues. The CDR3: CASSLAGRTDTQYF. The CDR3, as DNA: TGCGCCAGCAGCTTAGCGGGAAGGACAGATACGCAGTATTTT.

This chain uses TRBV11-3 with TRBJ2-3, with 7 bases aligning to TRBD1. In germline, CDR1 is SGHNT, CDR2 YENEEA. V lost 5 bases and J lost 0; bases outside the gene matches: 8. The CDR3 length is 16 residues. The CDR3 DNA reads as TGTGCCAGCAGCCTTGGGACAGACGGAAGCACAGATACGCAGTATTTT. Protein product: CASSLGTDGSTDTQYF.

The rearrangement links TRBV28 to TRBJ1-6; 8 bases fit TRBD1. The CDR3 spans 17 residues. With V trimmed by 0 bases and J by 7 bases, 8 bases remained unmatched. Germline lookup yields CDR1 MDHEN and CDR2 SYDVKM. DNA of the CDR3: TGTGCCAGCAGTTTATGGGATGGACAGGGCTCAAATTCACCCCTCCACTTT. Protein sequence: CASSLWDGQGSNSPLHF. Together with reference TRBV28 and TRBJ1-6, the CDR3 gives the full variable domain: DVKVTQSSRYLVKRTGEKVFLECVQDMDHENMFWYRQDPGLGLRLIYFSYDVKMKEKGDIPEGYSVSREKKERFSLILESASTNQTSMYLCASSLWDGQGSNSPLHFGNGTRLTVT.

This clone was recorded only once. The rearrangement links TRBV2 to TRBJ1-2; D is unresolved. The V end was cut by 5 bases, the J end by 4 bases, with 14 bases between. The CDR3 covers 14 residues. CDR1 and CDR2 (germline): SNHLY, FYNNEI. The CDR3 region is CASSPPLLTYGYTF. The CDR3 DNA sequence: TGTGCCAGCAGTCCTCCGCTCTTGACCTATGGCTACACCTTC.

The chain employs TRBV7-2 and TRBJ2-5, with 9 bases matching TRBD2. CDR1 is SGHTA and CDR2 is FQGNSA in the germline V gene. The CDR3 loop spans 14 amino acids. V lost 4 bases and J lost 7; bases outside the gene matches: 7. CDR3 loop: CASSSQRGEVTQYF. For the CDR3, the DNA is TGTGCCAGCAGCTCCCAGCGGGGGGAGGTGACCCAGTACTTC.

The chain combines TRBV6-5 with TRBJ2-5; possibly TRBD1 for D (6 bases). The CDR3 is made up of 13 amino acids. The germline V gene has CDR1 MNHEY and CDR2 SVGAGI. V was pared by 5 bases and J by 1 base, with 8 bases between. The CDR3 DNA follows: TGTGCCAGCAGTAGGACAGTCCAAGAGACCCAGTACTTC. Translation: CASSRTVQETQYF.

CDR3 in amino acids: CASSHRTTSEAFF. As DNA, the CDR3 is TGTGCCAGCAGCCACCGGACAACCTCTGAAGCTTTCTTT. The rearrangement links TRBV14 to TRBJ1-1, with a weak D call TRBD1 (5 bases). CDR3 length equals 13 residues. V shed 3 bases and J shed 6 bases, with 11 bases lying between them. Germline lookup yields CDR1 SGHDN and CDR2 FVKESK. Complete variable domain (other parts from reference TRBV14 and TRBJ1-1): EAGVTQFPSHSVIEKGQTVTLRCDPISGHDNLYWYRRVMGKEIKFLLHFVKESKQDESGMPNNRFLAERTGGTYSTLKVQPAELEDSGVYFCASSHRTTSEAFFGQGTRLTVV.

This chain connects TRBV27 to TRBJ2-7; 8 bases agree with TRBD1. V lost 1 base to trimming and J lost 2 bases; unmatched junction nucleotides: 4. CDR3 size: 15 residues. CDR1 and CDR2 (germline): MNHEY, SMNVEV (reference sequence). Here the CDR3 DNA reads TGTGCCAGCAGTTTATTGCGACAGGGGACCTACGAGCAGTACTTC. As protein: CASSLLRQGTYEQYF.

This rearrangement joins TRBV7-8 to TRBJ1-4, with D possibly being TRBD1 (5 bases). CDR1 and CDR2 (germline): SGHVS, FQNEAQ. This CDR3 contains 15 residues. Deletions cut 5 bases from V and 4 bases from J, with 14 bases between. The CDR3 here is CASSRDRIVNEKLFF. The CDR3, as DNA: TGTGCCAGCAGCCGGGACCGAATCGTTAATGAAAAACTGTTTTTT.

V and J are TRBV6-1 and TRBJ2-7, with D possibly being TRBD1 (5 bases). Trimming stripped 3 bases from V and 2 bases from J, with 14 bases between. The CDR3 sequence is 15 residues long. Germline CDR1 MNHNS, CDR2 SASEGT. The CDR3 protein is CASSDYGHRAYEQYF. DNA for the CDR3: TGTGCCAGCAGTGATTACGGACACCGAGCCTACGAGCAGTACTTC.

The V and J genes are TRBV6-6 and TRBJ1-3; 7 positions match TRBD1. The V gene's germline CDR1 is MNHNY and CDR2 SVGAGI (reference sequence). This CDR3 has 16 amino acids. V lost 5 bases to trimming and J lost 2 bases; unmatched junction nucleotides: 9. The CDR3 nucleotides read TGTGCCAGCAGTCGACAGGGTGAGGGAACTGGAAACACCATATATTTT. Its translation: CASSRQGEGTGNTIYF.

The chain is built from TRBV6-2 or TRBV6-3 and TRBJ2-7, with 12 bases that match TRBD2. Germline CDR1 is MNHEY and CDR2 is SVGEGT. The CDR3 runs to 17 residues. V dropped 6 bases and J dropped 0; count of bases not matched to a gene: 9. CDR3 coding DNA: TGTGCCAGCAGCTTACTAGCGGGGGGCCCCGACTCCTACGAGCAGTACTTC. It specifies CASSLLAGGPDSYEQYF.

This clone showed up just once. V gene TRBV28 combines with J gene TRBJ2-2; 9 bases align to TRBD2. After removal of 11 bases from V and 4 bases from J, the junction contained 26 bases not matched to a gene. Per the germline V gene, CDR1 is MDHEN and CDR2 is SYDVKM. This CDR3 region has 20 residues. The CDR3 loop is CARRPRGGTRGGRGTGELFF. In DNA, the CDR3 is TGTGCCCGCCGCCCCCGGGGGGGCACGCGGGGGGGCCGGGGCACCGGGGAGCTGTTTTTT.

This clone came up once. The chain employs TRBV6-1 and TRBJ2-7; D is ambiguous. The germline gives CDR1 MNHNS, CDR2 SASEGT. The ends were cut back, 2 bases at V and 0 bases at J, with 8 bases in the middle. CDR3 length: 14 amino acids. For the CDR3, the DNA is TGTGCCAGCAGTGAACGGTGGACCTCCTACGAGCAGTACTTC. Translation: CASSERWTSYEQYF.

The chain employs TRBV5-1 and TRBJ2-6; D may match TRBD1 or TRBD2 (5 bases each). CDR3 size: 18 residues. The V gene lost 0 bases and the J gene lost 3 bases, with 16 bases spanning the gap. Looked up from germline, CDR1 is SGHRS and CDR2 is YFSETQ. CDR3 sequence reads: CASSLEGRAAGGANVLTF. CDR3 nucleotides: TGCGCCAGCAGCTTGGAAGGCAGGGCCGCGGGTGGGGCCAACGTCCTGACTTTC.

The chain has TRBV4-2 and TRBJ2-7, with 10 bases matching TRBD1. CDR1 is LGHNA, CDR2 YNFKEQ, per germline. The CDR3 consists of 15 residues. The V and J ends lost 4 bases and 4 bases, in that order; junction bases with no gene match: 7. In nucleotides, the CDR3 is TGTGCCAGCAGCCCCGGGACAGGGGAACCTTACGAGCAGTACTTC. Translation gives CASSPGTGEPYEQYF.

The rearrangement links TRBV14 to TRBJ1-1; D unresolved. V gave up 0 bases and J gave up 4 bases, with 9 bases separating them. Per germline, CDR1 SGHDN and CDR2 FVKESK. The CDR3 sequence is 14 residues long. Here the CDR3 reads CASSQDRGPTEAFF. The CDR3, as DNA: TGTGCCAGCAGCCAAGATCGCGGGCCCACTGAAGCTTTCTTT.

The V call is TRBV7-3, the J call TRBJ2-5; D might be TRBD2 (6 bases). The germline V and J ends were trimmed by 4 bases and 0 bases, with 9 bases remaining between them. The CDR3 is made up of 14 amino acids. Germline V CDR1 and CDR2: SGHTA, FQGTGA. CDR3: CASSSVADQETQYF. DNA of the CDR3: TGTGCCAGCAGCTCCGTAGCGGACCAAGAGACCCAGTACTTC.

This CDR3 reads CASSFGTLATNEKLFF. CDR3 bases: TGTGCCAGCAGCTTCGGGACTCTTGCAACTAATGAAAAACTGTTTTTT. The chain combines TRBV7-9 with TRBJ1-4; the D gene is possibly TRBD1 (5 bases). The CDR3 extends over 16 amino acids. Germline-derived CDR1 and CDR2 are SEHNR and FQNEAQ (reference sequence). Trimming pared 3 bases from V and 0 bases from J, leaving 11 bases between. Drawing the rest from reference TRBV7-9 and TRBJ1-4, the complete variable domain is DTGVSQNPRHKITKRGQNVTFRCDPISEHNRLYWYRQTLGQGPEFLTYFQNEAQLEKSRLLSDRFSAERPKGSFSTLEIQRTEQGDSAMYLCASSFGTLATNEKLFFGSGTQLSVL.

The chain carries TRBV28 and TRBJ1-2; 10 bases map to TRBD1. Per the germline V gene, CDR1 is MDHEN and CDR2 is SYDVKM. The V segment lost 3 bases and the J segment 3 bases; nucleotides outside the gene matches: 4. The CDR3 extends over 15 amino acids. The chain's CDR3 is CASSFRDRGYYGYTF. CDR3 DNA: TGTGCCAGCAGTTTCAGGGACAGGGGATACTATGGCTACACCTTC.